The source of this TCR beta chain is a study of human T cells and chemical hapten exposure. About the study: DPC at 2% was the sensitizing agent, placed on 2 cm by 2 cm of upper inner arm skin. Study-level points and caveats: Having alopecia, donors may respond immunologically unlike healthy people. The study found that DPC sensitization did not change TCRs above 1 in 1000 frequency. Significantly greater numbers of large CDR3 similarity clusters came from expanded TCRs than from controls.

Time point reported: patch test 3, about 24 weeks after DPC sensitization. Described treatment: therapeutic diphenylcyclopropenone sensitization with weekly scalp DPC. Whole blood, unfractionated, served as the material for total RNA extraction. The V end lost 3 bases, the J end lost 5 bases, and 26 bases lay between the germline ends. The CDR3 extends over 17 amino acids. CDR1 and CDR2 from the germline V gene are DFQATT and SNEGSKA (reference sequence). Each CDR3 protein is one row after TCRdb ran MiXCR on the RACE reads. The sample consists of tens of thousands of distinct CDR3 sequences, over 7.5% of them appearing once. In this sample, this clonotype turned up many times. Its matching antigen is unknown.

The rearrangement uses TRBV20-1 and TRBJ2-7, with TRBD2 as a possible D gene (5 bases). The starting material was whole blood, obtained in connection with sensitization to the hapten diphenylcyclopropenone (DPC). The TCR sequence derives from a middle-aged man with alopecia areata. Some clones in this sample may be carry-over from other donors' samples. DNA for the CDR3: TGCAGTGCTAGTATACTAGGCTCGTTCCCCCACACTGACGAGCAGTACTTC. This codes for CSASILGSFPHTDEQYF.